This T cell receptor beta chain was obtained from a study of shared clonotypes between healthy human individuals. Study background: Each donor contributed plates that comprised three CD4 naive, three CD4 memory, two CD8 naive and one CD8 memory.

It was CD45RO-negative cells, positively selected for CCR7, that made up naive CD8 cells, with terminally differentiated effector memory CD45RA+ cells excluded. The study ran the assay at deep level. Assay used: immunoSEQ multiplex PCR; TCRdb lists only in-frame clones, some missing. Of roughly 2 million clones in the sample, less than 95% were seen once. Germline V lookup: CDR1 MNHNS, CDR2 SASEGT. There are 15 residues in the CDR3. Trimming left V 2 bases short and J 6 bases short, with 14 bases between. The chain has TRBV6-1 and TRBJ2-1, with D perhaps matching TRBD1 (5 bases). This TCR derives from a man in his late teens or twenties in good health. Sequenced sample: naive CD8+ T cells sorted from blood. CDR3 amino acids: CASSERARAGNEQFF. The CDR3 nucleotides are TGTGCCAGCAGTGAACGGGCCAGGGCTGGCAATGAGCAGTTCTTC.